Sequencing of this TCR beta chain was carried out in a study of CD8+ T cells in alopecia areata. Study-wide background: Oral tofacitinib (5 to 10 mg twice daily) was administered to treated patients.

The CDR3 extends over 13 amino acids. Germline V gives CDR1 GTSNPN, CDR2 SVGIG (reference sequence). The V end was cut by 0 bases, the J end by 4 bases, with 9 bases between. It was from alopecia areata patients that lesional scalp punch biopsies and peripheral blood were collected. It was cDNA, reverse transcribed from extracted RNA, that served as the sequencing template. Libraries were prepared by immunoSEQ multiplex PCR; TCRdb keeps only in-frame clonotypes and omits some of them. The sample has around 200,000 clones, 50% to 70% seen once. The material sequenced was CD4+ T cells sorted from blood, taken at week 0. The chain is built from TRBV30 and TRBJ1-1; D is ambiguous. The TCR sequence derives from a human donor with alopecia areata. CDR3 sequence: CAWSVQESTEAFF. The CDR3 coding sequence is TGTGCCTGGAGTGTCCAGGAGAGCACTGAAGCTTTCTTT.